The 3 T cell receptor beta chains reported below all come from one sample, sequenced in a study of blood T cells in healthy people across ages. A sample-barcoded 5' primer and a J-beta primer mix were used in a second PCR of about 7 to 12 cycles. TCRdb used MiXCR to reprocess the 5' RACE reads, holding one entry per CDR3 protein. The sample has about 830,000 distinct CDR3 sequences; around 62% are singletons. What was sequenced was blood. Receptors originate from a young man in good health.

The rearrangement uses TRBV2 and TRBJ2-5; 12 positions agree with TRBD2. Germline values: CDR1 SNHLY, CDR2 FYNNEI. V shed 4 bases and J 3 bases; nucleotides not matched to a gene: 3. The length of the CDR3 is 15 residues. CDR3 bases: TGTGCCAGCAGTGGACTAGCGGGGGCGGAAGAGACCCAGTACTTC. Its translation: CASSGLAGAEETQYF.

The chain links TRBV7-9 to TRBJ2-3; 12 nucleotides agree with TRBD1. Losses at the gene ends were 5 bases for V and 4 bases for J; bases not matched to a gene: 7. In germline, CDR1 is SEHNR, CDR2 FQNEAQ (reference sequence). CDR3 length: 16 residues. CDR3 protein: CASSGTGTGGPDTQYF. CDR3 coding DNA: TGTGCCAGCAGCGGAACCGGGACAGGGGGCCCAGATACGCAGTATTTT. The full variable domain, completed using reference TRBV7-9 and TRBJ2-3, is DTGVSQNPRHKITKRGQNVTFRCDPISEHNRLYWYRQTLGQGPEFLTYFQNEAQLEKSRLLSDRFSAERPKGSFSTLEIQRTEQGDSAMYLCASSGTGTGGPDTQYFGPGTRLTVL.

V is TRBV28 and J is TRBJ1-2; TRBD1 aligns across 7 bases. The CDR3 consists of 14 residues. V shed 6 bases, J shed 8 bases, and the junction held 12 bases outside the gene matches. Per the germline V gene, CDR1 is MDHEN and CDR2 is SYDVKM. The CDR3 DNA reads as TGTGCCAGCAGCTCAGGACAGGACCATCAGGGCTACACCTTC. Residues: CASSSGQDHQGYTF.